Following are 3 T cell receptor beta chains from one sample sequenced in a study of T cell responses to AZD1222 COVID-19 vaccine. The assay was immunoSEQ multiplex PCR, and TCRdb's table has in-frame clones only and misses some. The profile covers around 79,000 clones, with nearly 90% appearing a single time and about 1.6% taken by the ten largest. Sequenced here: peripheral blood, sampled on day 0 of AZD1222 vaccination. The origin of the receptors is an adult in good health.

The chain links TRBV11-2 to TRBJ1-1, with D hard to call. The CDR3 loop spans 13 amino acids. The germline gives CDR1 SGHAT, CDR2 FQNNGV. Trimming shortened V by 1 base and J by 3 bases, and 6 bases separated the two germline ends. The CDR3 DNA is TGTGCCAGCAGCTTAGTTCGGGACACTGAAGCTTTCTTT. This gives the protein CASSLVRDTEAFF.

This clone showed up just a few times. The CDR3 here is CASSQEQGIGTDTQYF. The CDR3 DNA follows: TGTGCCAGCAGCCAAGAACAGGGAATAGGCACAGATACGCAGTATTTT. The chain couples TRBV11-3 to TRBJ2-3, with a possible D match to TRBD1 (6 bases). Trimming stripped 5 bases from V and 1 base from J, with 16 bases between. The CDR3 has 16 amino acids. CDR1 is SGHNT and CDR2 is YENEEA in the germline V gene.

The gene calls are TRBV2 and TRBJ1-1; perhaps TRBD1 as D (6 bases). CDR1 and CDR2 (germline): SNHLY, FYNNEI. The CDR3 runs to 16 residues. With 5 bases removed from V and 0 bases from J, the gap between germline ends came to 16 bases. CDR3 loop: CASSLDSHDMNTEAFF. The DNA of the CDR3 is TGTGCCAGCAGTCTGGACAGCCATGATATGAACACTGAAGCTTTCTTT.